This T cell receptor beta chain was documented in a study of technical replicates of blood from several donors. TCRdb's copy holds only in-frame clones and misses some; the assay was immunoSEQ multiplex PCR. The table has around 93,000 clones, about 95% seen once. The germline gives CDR1 MDHEN, CDR2 SYDVKM. The CDR3 totals 15 residues. Trimming removed 3 bases from V and 6 bases from J, with 15 bases in between. V and J are TRBV28 and TRBJ1-5; D possibly corresponds to TRBD1 (5 bases). The source is a human donor in good health. The sample was T cells isolated from PBMCs. The DNA for the CDR3 is TGTGCCAGCAGTTTGGACATCCAAGTCATTCAGCCCCAGCATTTT. Protein: CASSLDIQVIQPQHF.